This T cell receptor beta chain came from a study of identical twins' blood T cells. As for the study in general: About 6 alpha and about 6 beta libraries together yielded 50 million to 65 million reads.

This clonotype was seen a few times. Its antigen is currently unknown. Each TCR cDNA library carried sample-specific barcodes on both ends. In the original workflow: Each library had roughly 2.2 to 3.6 million CDR3 reads and about 90,000 to nearly 550,000 clonotypes. TCRdb re-called the 5' RACE reads with MiXCR, one entry per CDR3 protein. The V and J calls were not made by the authors but by TCRdb's processing. The sample contains hundreds of thousands of distinct CDR3 sequences, 25% to 35% of which appear only once. Germline CDR1 reads MNHEY; CDR2 reads SMNVEV (reference sequence). V lost 6 bases and J 0 bases, leaving 12 bases between the germline ends. The CDR3 has 15 residues. Findings and limits, study-wide: Shared environment remains a possible cause of twin similarity.

This TCR was sampled from a woman between 18 and 55 years old in good health. J is TRBJ1-5 and V is TRBV27; tentatively, D is TRBD1 (5 bases). The material sequenced was PBMCs. In DNA form, the CDR3 reads TGTGCCAGCAGCCCTCGGGACTATAGCAATCAGCCCCAGCATTTT. Residues: CASSPRDYSNQPQHF.